The 18 T cell receptor beta chains in this list originate from one sample, sequenced in a study of Graves' ophthalmopathy and Graves' hyperthyroidism. Amplification of the TCR beta CDR3 regions used RNA transcripts (as template). Following a first-round RT-PCR that used HTBI primers, a second-round multiplex PCR was carried out. TCRdb re-analysed the multiplex PCR reads in MiXCR, keeping a single row per CDR3 protein. This table holds 1 million to 1.3 million distinct CDR3 sequences, roughly two fifths found once. Material for sequencing was peripheral blood or thyroid tissue (not recorded which). The receptors shown here come from an adult man with Graves' hyperthyroidism.

In its sample, this clonotype was seen a few times. Compared with germline, one end of the junction differs, possibly owing to a read error. CDR3 residues: CASSSPGQVSYEQYF. CDR3 DNA: TGCGCCAGCAGCTCGCCGGGACAGGTCTCCTACGAGCAGTACTTC. The rearrangement joins TRBV7-9 to TRBJ2-7; 8 positions agree with TRBD1. The CDR3 covers 15 residues. CDR1 and CDR2 from the germline V gene are SEHNR and FQNEAQ (reference sequence). The full variable domain, with the rest looked up from reference TRBV7-9 and TRBJ2-7, is DTGVSQNPRHKITKRGQNVTFRCDPISEHNRLYWYRQTLGQGPEFLTYFQNEAQLEKSRLLSDRFSAERPKGSFSTLEIQRTEQGDSAMYLCASSSPGQVSYEQYFGPGTRLTVT.

The chain carries TRBV6-2 or TRBV6-3 and TRBJ2-5; TRBD1 aligns across 8 bases. The CDR3 covers 14 residues. Germline values: CDR1 MNHEY, CDR2 SVGEGT. The V gene end was trimmed by 6 bases and the J gene end by 4 bases; junction bases not matched to a gene: 7. The DNA of the CDR3 is TGTGCCAGCAGACACAGGGGGTTAGGAGAGACCCAGTACTTC. Its protein product is CASRHRGLGETQYF.

Many counts were recorded for this clonotype. The rearrangement links TRBV10-3 to TRBJ1-1; a possible D gene is TRBD1 (5 bases). The CDR3 has 12 residues. Germline V gene sequence: CDR1 ENHRY, CDR2 SYGVKD. V dropped 11 bases and J dropped 2 bases, with 12 bases sitting between them. CDR3 in DNA: TGTGCCGGTGGACATATCAACACTGAAGCTTTCTTT. This sequence encodes CAGGHINTEAFF.

This chain uses TRBV7-2 with TRBJ2-7; 11 nucleotides line up with TRBD2. CDR1 SGHTA and CDR2 FQGNSA come from the germline V gene. J gave up 6 bases and V 6 bases, and 10 bases lay outside the gene matches. The CDR3 is made up of 15 amino acids. The DNA of the CDR3 is TGTGCCAGCAGTTCCTATAGCGGGAGGGCTGGCGAGCAGTACTTC. This translates into CASSSYSGRAGEQYF. Variable domain in full (rest from reference TRBV7-2 and TRBJ2-7): GAGVSQSPSNKVTEKGKDVELRCDPISGHTALYWYRQSLGQGLEFLIYFQGNSAPDKSGLPSDRFSAERTGGSVSTLTIQRTQQEDSAVYLCASSSYSGRAGEQYFGPGTRLTVT.

This clonotype has ten or more counts. The chain employs TRBV5-1 and TRBJ1-5; no reliable D call. In germline, CDR1 is SGHRS, CDR2 YFSETQ. Trimming took off 0 bases at V and 0 bases at J, with 10 bases between the two ends. The CDR3 runs to 16 residues. CDR3 in amino acids: CASSLGAMDSNQPQHF. The CDR3 DNA sequence: TGCGCCAGCAGCTTGGGGGCGATGGATAGCAATCAGCCCCAGCATTTT.

This clonotype was detected many times. The CDR3 protein is CASNPVGGLNQPQHF. The CDR3 DNA follows: TGTGCCAGCAACCCAGTTGGAGGGCTCAATCAGCCCCAGCATTTT. This chain links TRBV7-2 with TRBJ1-5, with D unresolved. The CDR3 is 15 amino acids. V lost 7 bases and J 3 bases, leaving 16 bases between the germline ends. Germline assignment: CDR1 SGHTA and CDR2 FQGNSA.

V and J are TRBV6-5 and TRBJ2-7; the match to TRBD1 covers 8 bases. This CDR3 has 14 residues. The germline V gene encodes CDR1 MNHEY and CDR2 SVGAGI. The V segment lost 6 bases and the J segment 4 bases; nucleotides outside the gene matches: 8. The CDR3 here is CASSRDRTNYEQYF. DNA for the CDR3: TGTGCCAGCAGCCGGGACAGGACGAATTACGAGCAGTACTTC.

This clonotype showed up just a few times. The V and J genes are TRBV20-1 and TRBJ1-6; possible D gene TRBD1, 5 bases. The germline V gene encodes CDR1 DFQATT and CDR2 SNEGSKA (reference sequence). The V end lost 3 bases, the J end lost 9 bases, and 15 bases lay between the germline ends. The CDR3 extends over 14 amino acids. The CDR3 spells CSARAGLPGSPLHF. In DNA form, the CDR3 reads TGCAGTGCTAGGGCGGGACTTCCAGGTTCACCCCTCCACTTT.

V is TRBV2 and J is TRBJ1-2; 11 bases are shared with TRBD1. The CDR3 sequence is 17 residues long. V trimming: 6 bases; J trimming: 8 bases; junction bases outside the gene matches: 17. The germline V gene encodes CDR1 SNHLY and CDR2 FYNNEI. CDR3 protein: CASSVAQRDRGYGGYTF. CDR3 DNA: TGTGCCAGCAGCGTAGCCCAACGGGACAGGGGGTATGGGGGCTACACCTTC.

This clonotype showed up just once. The V and J genes are TRBV5-1 and TRBJ2-5; tentative D call: TRBD2 (6 bases). The V end was cut by 4 bases, the J end by 3 bases, with 16 bases between. Germline CDR1 is SGHRS and CDR2 is YFSETQ. CDR3 length: 15 residues. The CDR3 reads CASSLVRGSEETQYF. CDR3 DNA sequence: TGCGCCAGCAGCCTCGTCCGGGGGTCAGAAGAGACCCAGTACTTC.

There are many counts of this clonotype. Here the CDR3 DNA reads TGTGCCAGCCAAAGGACCGGGAAAACCGGGGAGCTGTTTTTT. Its protein is CASQRTGKTGELFF. The chain has TRBV25-1 and TRBJ2-2, with D maybe TRBD2 (5 bases). Germline V gives CDR1 MGHDK, CDR2 SYGVNS. CDR3 length: 14 amino acids. Trimming pared 8 bases from V and 5 bases from J, leaving 15 bases between. The full variable domain, with the rest looked up from reference TRBV25-1 and TRBJ2-2, is EADIYQTPRYLVIGTGKKITLECSQTMGHDKMYWYQQDPGMELHLIHYSYGVNSTEKGDLSSESTVSRIRTEHFPLTLESARPSHTSQYLCASQRTGKTGELFFGEGSRLTVL.

Points on this clonotype: Possible read error: a much larger clone is one base away. The CDR3 is CVSSTDRWNTEAFF. The DNA for the CDR3 is TGTGTCAGCAGCACCGACAGGTGGAACACTGAAGCTTTCTTT. V and J are TRBV11-2 and TRBJ1-1; D may be TRBD1 (6 bases). The CDR3 loop spans 14 amino acids. Per the germline V gene, CDR1 is SGHAT and CDR2 is FQNNGV.

The genes are TRBV12-3 or TRBV12-4 and TRBJ1-6, with a weak D call TRBD1 (6 bases). V was trimmed by 6 bases and J by 6 bases, leaving 24 bases between them. This CDR3 has 18 residues. CDR3 coding DNA: TGTGCCAGCAGCCTCGTTTGGGGAACAGGGCTGGTTAATTCACCCCTCCACTTT. Its protein product is CASSLVWGTGLVNSPLHF.

The chain carries TRBV15 and TRBJ2-7; D may be TRBD2 (6 bases). The CDR3 totals 15 residues. The V gene's germline CDR1 is LNHNV and CDR2 YYDKDF (reference sequence). CDR3 sequence (DNA): TGTGCTGGTGGCCGAGGGCAGGGCGGGATCTACGAGCAGTACTTC. Its translation is CAGGRGQGGIYEQYF.

The sample holds a few counts of this clonotype. The chain combines TRBV12-3 or TRBV12-4 with TRBJ1-4, with no clear D. The CDR3 is made up of 17 amino acids. V was shortened by 5 bases and J by 0 bases, with 16 bases between the two germline ends. CDR3 in amino acids: CASSPHRVQTTNEKLFF. The CDR3 nucleotides are TGTGCCAGCAGTCCCCATAGGGTCCAAACAACTAATGAAAAACTGTTTTTT.

This clonotype was observed a few times. The gene calls are TRBV4-3 and TRBJ2-2; D not certain. The CDR3 consists of 14 residues. Germline values: CDR1 LGHNA, CDR2 YSLEER. The V end lost 1 base, the J end lost 3 bases, and 6 bases lay between the germline ends. In DNA form, the CDR3 reads TGCGCCAGCAGCCAAGCATCCTACACCGGGGAGCTGTTTTTT. This sequence encodes CASSQASYTGELFF.

This clonotype was seen many times. The J gene is TRBJ1-5, the V gene TRBV24-1; D is ambiguous. V was trimmed by 3 bases and J by 4 bases, leaving 3 bases between them. The CDR3 is made up of 12 amino acids. CDR1 KGHDR and CDR2 SFDVKD come from the germline V gene. In nucleotides, the CDR3 is TGTGCCACCAGTGATAGAAATCAGCCCCAGCATTTT. Translating it yields CATSDRNQPQHF.

This chain connects TRBV7-2 to TRBJ1-4; possibly TRBD1 for D (5 bases). Germline CDR1 and CDR2: SGHTA and FQGNSA. This CDR3 spans 16 amino acids. Trimming took 5 bases from V and 3 from J, leaving 16 bases between them. CDR3 sequence (DNA): TGTGCCAGCAGCGACCCGCGGGGGAATGCTAATGAAAAACTGTTTTTT. It encodes CASSDPRGNANEKLFF. Full variable domain (outside the CDR3, taken from reference TRBV7-2 and TRBJ1-4): GAGVSQSPSNKVTEKGKDVELRCDPISGHTALYWYRQSLGQGLEFLIYFQGNSAPDKSGLPSDRFSAERTGGSVSTLTIQRTQQEDSAVYLCASSDPRGNANEKLFFGSGTQLSVL.